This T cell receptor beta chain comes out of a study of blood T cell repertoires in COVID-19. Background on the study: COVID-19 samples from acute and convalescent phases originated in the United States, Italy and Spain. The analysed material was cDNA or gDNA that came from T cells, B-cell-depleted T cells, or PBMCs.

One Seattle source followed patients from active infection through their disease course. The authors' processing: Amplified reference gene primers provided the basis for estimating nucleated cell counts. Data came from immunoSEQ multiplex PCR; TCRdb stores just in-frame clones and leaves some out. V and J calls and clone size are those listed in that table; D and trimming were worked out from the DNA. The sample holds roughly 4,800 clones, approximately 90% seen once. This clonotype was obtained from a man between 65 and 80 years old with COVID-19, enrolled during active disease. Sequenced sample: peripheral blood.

The CDR3 loop is CASSPLAGREQYF. DNA of the CDR3: TGTGCCAGCAGTCCTCTGGCAGGGAGGGAGCAGTACTTC. This chain uses TRBV27 with TRBJ2-7; D is perhaps TRBD2 (6 bases). The CDR3 spans 13 residues. V gave up 5 bases and J gave up 7 bases, with 15 bases separating them. Germline loops: CDR1 MNHEY, CDR2 SMNVEV (reference sequence).